Below, 2 T cell receptor beta chains from the same sample are listed, as sequenced in a study of cytomegalovirus exposure and HLA in healthy donors. PCR employed 60 Vbeta and 13 Jbeta primers. TCRdb's copy holds only in-frame clones and misses some; the assay was immunoSEQ multiplex PCR. The table includes fewer than 150,000 clones, approximately 80% detected once. Sequencing was carried out using PBMCs. These receptors came from a man aged 45-65 years in good health and CMV-seronegative.

The chain recombines TRBV10-2 with TRBJ1-4; 7 bases agree with TRBD1. V lost 7 bases, J lost 7 bases, and 12 bases stayed unmatched. From germline, CDR1 is WSHSY and CDR2 SAAADI. The CDR3 totals 15 residues. CDR3 residues: CASTRQGVKSEKLFF. In DNA form, the CDR3 reads TGCGCCAGCACCCGACAGGGCGTTAAATCTGAAAAACTGTTTTTT.

The chain carries TRBV6-1 and TRBJ2-5, with D possibly matching TRBD1 (5 bases). This CDR3 region has 15 residues. The germline V gene encodes CDR1 MNHNS and CDR2 SASEGT. Trimming shortened V by 4 bases and J by 7 bases, and 19 bases separated the two germline ends. The CDR3, as DNA: TGTGCCAGCAGTGTTCAGGGCCCCGGCAGTGGGACCCAGTACTTC. Amino acid sequence: CASSVQGPGSGTQYF.